This passage covers 24 T cell receptor beta chains from one sample sequenced in a study of cytomegalovirus exposure and HLA in healthy donors. PCR employed 60 Vbeta and 13 Jbeta primers. Profiled with immunoSEQ multiplex PCR; TCRdb holds only in-frame clones, not every one. The top ten hold about 12% of the sample, which has roughly 160,000 clones, roughly 80% seen once. Sequencing was performed on PBMCs. Source of these receptors: a woman aged 45-60 years in good health and CMV-seronegative.

The V call is TRBV6-5, the J call TRBJ2-5, with D possibly matching TRBD1 (6 bases). CDR1 is MNHEY and CDR2 is SVGAGI in the germline V gene. Trimming removed 0 bases at V and 4 bases at J, with 15 bases between. The CDR3 is 16 amino acids. The CDR3 here is CASSYSSTGRGETQYF. CDR3 DNA sequence: TGTGCCAGCAGTTACTCGAGTACAGGGCGTGGAGAGACCCAGTACTTC.

The J gene is TRBJ2-5, the V gene TRBV12-5, with unresolved D. The CDR3 is 13 amino acids. V was clipped by 2 bases and J by 4 bases, with 8 bases between them. Germline CDR1 LGHNT, CDR2 FRNRAP. Here the CDR3 reads CASGLRGPETQYF. CDR3 nucleotides: TGTGCTAGTGGTTTGCGCGGCCCAGAGACCCAGTACTTC.

CDR3 DNA: TGTGCCAGCAGTTACTCCTGGACAGGGGTGGAGGGCTACACCTTC. This sequence encodes CASSYSWTGVEGYTF. The V gene is TRBV6-5, the J gene TRBJ1-2; 9 positions agree with TRBD1. This CDR3 is 15 amino acids long. V lost 0 bases to trimming and J lost 8 bases; unmatched junction nucleotides: 7. CDR1 and CDR2 from the germline V gene are MNHEY and SVGAGI.

This clone was observed a handful of times. The chain has TRBV2 and TRBJ2-3; tentatively, D is TRBD1 (5 bases). V was pared by 7 bases and J by 4 bases, with 15 bases between. CDR1 and CDR2 (germline): SNHLY, FYNNEI. This CDR3 is 14 amino acids long. The CDR3 DNA reads as TGTGCCAGCACCCTTCTATGGGGCCCAGATACGCAGTATTTT. Translation: CASTLLWGPDTQYF.

The rearrangement joins TRBV11-2 to TRBJ1-5; D is unclear. Germline assignment: CDR1 SGHAT and CDR2 FQNNGV. Between the trimmed V and J ends, which lost 0 bases and 7 bases, there was a span of 7 bases. CDR3 length equals 13 residues. CDR3 loop: CASSLDSMQPQHF. CDR3 nucleotide sequence: TGTGCCAGCAGCTTAGATTCTATGCAGCCCCAGCATTTT. Variable domain in full (rest from reference TRBV11-2 and TRBJ1-5): EAGVAQSPRYKIIEKRQSVAFWCNPISGHATLYWYQQILGQGPKLLIQFQNNGVVDDSQLPKDRFSAERLKGVDSTLKIQPAKLEDSAVYLCASSLDSMQPQHFGDGTRLSIL.

As regards this clone: One end of the junction fails to match germline, which may point to a read error. V gene TRBV5-1 combines with J gene TRBJ1-4; D may be TRBD1 (6 bases). Germline V gives CDR1 SGHRS, CDR2 YFSETQ. The CDR3 extends over 15 amino acids. The DNA for the CDR3 is TGCGCCAGCAGCTTATCTCCGGGACACGAGGAAAAACCGTTTTTT. Residues: CASSLSPGHEEKPFF.

This clone has only a few counts. The V and J genes are TRBV19 and TRBJ1-1, with D possibly being TRBD1 (5 bases). Germline assignment: CDR1 LNHDA and CDR2 SQIVND (reference sequence). This CDR3 has 16 residues. V lost 3 bases and J lost 0, with 14 bases in between. The CDR3 DNA reads as TGTGCCAGTAGTATTGGGGGGACTAACATGAACACTGAAGCTTTCTTT. The encoded protein is CASSIGGTNMNTEAFF.

This sequence joins TRBV12-1 and TRBJ1-1; no DNA check was done on the table's D call, TRBD1. TRBV12-1 is termed a pseudogene. This CDR3 has 12 amino acids. In DNA form, the CDR3 reads TGTGCCAGCAGCGGGCAGGGGGTGGGAGCTTTCTTT. It yields the protein CASSGQGVGAFF.

The J gene is TRBJ1-6, the V gene TRBV15; possible D gene TRBD1, 5 bases. The CDR3 spans 15 residues. The germline V gene encodes CDR1 LNHNV and CDR2 YYDKDF (reference sequence). V was shortened by 0 bases and J by 7 bases, with 10 bases between the two germline ends. CDR3 coding DNA: TGTGCCACCAGCAGAGAGCAGGGAAAAAATTCACCCCTCCACTTT. It yields the protein CATSREQGKNSPLHF.

This clone was observed a single time. V is TRBV28 and J is TRBJ1-1, with no clear D. V shed 8 bases and J shed 7 bases, with 8 bases lying between them. The CDR3 loop spans 10 amino acids. From germline, CDR1 is MDHEN and CDR2 SYDVKM. The CDR3 sequence is CASCPDEAFF. CDR3 nucleotides: TGTGCCAGCTGCCCAGATGAAGCTTTCTTT.

This clone was observed a handful of times. V gene TRBV5-4 combines with J gene TRBJ1-1; D uncertain. This CDR3 comprises 12 residues. V lost 3 bases, J lost 1 base, and 4 bases lay in between. CDR1 and CDR2 (germline): SGHNT, YYREEE (reference sequence). CDR3 sequence (DNA): TGTGCCAGCAGCTCAGAGAACACTGAAGCTTTCTTT. This encodes CASSSENTEAFF. The variable domain in full, with the rest retrieved from reference TRBV5-4 and TRBJ1-1, is ETGVTQSPTHLIKTRGQQVTLRCSSQSGHNTVSWYQQALGQGPQFIFQYYREEENGRGNFPPRFSGLQFPNYSSELNVNALELDDSALYLCASSSENTEAFFGQGTRLTVV.

The chain uses TRBV5-5 and TRBJ1-5, with TRBD1 as a possible D gene (5 bases). This CDR3 is built from 15 residues. Germline lookup yields CDR1 SGHKS and CDR2 YYEKEE (reference sequence). Deletions cut 0 bases from V and 6 bases from J, with 13 bases between. CDR3 residues: CASSLGVTESQPQHF. The CDR3, as DNA: TGTGCCAGCAGCTTGGGAGTGACAGAGAGTCAGCCCCAGCATTTT.

This sequence joins TRBV10-3 and TRBJ2-1, with 7 positions matching TRBD1. Germline CDR1 and CDR2: ENHRY and SYGVKD. V gave up 6 bases and J gave up 5 bases; unmatched junction bases: 13. The CDR3 extends over 16 amino acids. The CDR3 reads CAISTTTGDPHNEQFF. The CDR3 region has the DNA TGTGCCATCAGCACAACAACAGGGGACCCACACAATGAGCAGTTCTTC.

J is TRBJ1-1 and V is TRBV7-2; D is perhaps TRBD1 (6 bases). V lost 4 bases and J lost 7, with 13 bases in between. Germline-derived CDR1 and CDR2 are SGHTA and FQGNSA. This CDR3 spans 13 amino acids. The CDR3 region is CASSSVGASEAFF. As DNA, the CDR3 is TGTGCCAGCAGCTCGGTGGGGGCCAGTGAAGCTTTCTTT.

This clone was recorded once. In nucleotides, the CDR3 is TGTGCCTGGAACGGGGGGGTGGAAAAACTGTTTTTT. Its translation: CAWNGGVEKLFF. The chain joins TRBV30 to TRBJ1-4; maybe TRBD1 (5 bases). Trimming shortened V by 4 bases and J by 8 bases, and 11 bases separated the two germline ends. The CDR3 is 12 residues long. Germline CDR1 is GTSNPN and CDR2 is SVGIG (reference sequence).

V gene TRBV11-3 combines with J gene TRBJ2-5; a possible D gene is TRBD2 (6 bases). The V gene lost 3 bases and the J gene lost 4 bases, with 15 bases spanning the gap. This CDR3 spans 15 amino acids. In germline, CDR1 is SGHNT, CDR2 YENEEA. The CDR3 is CASSLGGNPRETQYF. The CDR3, as DNA: TGTGCCAGCAGCTTGGGGGGTAACCCGAGAGAGACCCAGTACTTC. The full variable domain, with the rest looked up from reference TRBV11-3 and TRBJ2-5, is EAGVVQSPRYKIIEKKQPVAFWCNPISGHNTLYWYLQNLGQGPELLIRYENEEAVDDSQLPKDRFSAERLKGVDSTLKIQPAELGDSAVYLCASSLGGNPRETQYFGPGTRLLVL.

In its sample, this clone was seen once. The V gene is TRBV19, the J gene TRBJ1-1, with a weak D call TRBD1 (5 bases). The V and J ends lost 7 bases and 6 bases respectively, with 18 bases between them. The CDR3 loop spans 14 amino acids. Germline V gene sequence: CDR1 LNHDA, CDR2 SQIVND (reference sequence). The CDR3 reads CASIRTSEVAEAFF. The DNA for the CDR3 is TGTGCCAGTATACGGACATCCGAGGTCGCTGAAGCTTTCTTT.

The genes are TRBV4-2 and TRBJ1-1; perhaps TRBD1 as D (6 bases). CDR1 and CDR2 (germline): LGHNA, YNFKEQ. The CDR3 extends over 15 amino acids. Trimming pared 3 bases from V and 1 base from J, leaving 12 bases between. The chain's CDR3 is CASSQGVQGNTEAFF. The CDR3 nucleotides read TGTGCCAGCAGCCAGGGGGTACAGGGGAACACTGAAGCTTTCTTT.

This sequence joins TRBV5-6 and TRBJ1-6; D unresolved. This CDR3 is 14 amino acids long. Germline CDR1 reads SGHDT; CDR2 reads YYEEEE. V was cut by 0 bases and J by 8 bases, with 9 bases left in between. The CDR3 nucleotides are TGTGCCAGCAGCTTGGTGGCAGACTATTCACCCCTCCACTTT. It encodes CASSLVADYSPLHF.

This clone was counted once. J is TRBJ1-1 and V is TRBV7-2; no firm D call. This CDR3 is 14 amino acids long. The germline V and J ends were trimmed by 5 bases and 0 bases, with 10 bases remaining between them. Germline V CDR1 and CDR2: SGHTA, FQGNSA. The CDR3 DNA reads as TGTGCCAGCAGCGCACCCCGAGTGAACACTGAAGCTTTCTTT. This codes for CASSAPRVNTEAFF. Complete variable domain (other parts from reference TRBV7-2 and TRBJ1-1): GAGVSQSPSNKVTEKGKDVELRCDPISGHTALYWYRQSLGQGLEFLIYFQGNSAPDKSGLPSDRFSAERTGGSVSTLTIQRTQQEDSAVYLCASSAPRVNTEAFFGQGTRLTVV.

The V gene is TRBV7-2, the J gene TRBJ2-3; 10 positions agree with TRBD2. This CDR3 is 17 amino acids long. Germline loops: CDR1 SGHTA, CDR2 FQGNSA. J lost 4 bases, V lost 0 bases, and 7 bases had no gene match. The CDR3: CASSLASSGGASDTQYF. The DNA for the CDR3 is TGTGCCAGCAGCTTAGCATCCAGCGGGGGGGCTTCAGATACGCAGTATTTT.

V is TRBV11-3 and J is TRBJ2-1, with TRBD1 matching 8 bases. This CDR3 contains 16 residues. CDR1 is SGHNT and CDR2 is YENEEA in the germline V gene. J was trimmed by 2 bases and V by 5 bases; bases with no gene match: 8. The CDR3: CASSPGGSSAYNEQFF. CDR3 coding DNA: TGTGCCAGCAGCCCAGGGGGCAGCTCCGCCTACAATGAGCAGTTCTTC.

The genes are TRBV21-1 and TRBJ1-5; TRBD1 is the table's D call, not checked against the DNA. TRBV21-1 is listed as a pseudogene. CDR3 length: 17 amino acids. CDR3 region: CASSNLRGTGGRQPQHF. DNA of the CDR3: TGTGCCAGCAGCAATCTAAGGGGGACAGGGGGCCGACAGCCCCAGCATTTT.

The genes are TRBV4-3 and TRBJ1-1, with 8 positions matching TRBD1. The CDR3 contains 14 residues. The V segment lost 5 bases and the J segment 1 base; nucleotides outside the gene matches: 3. Germline CDR1 and CDR2: LGHNA and YSLEER. DNA for the CDR3: TGCGCCAGCAGCGGCGGACAGGGGAACACTGAAGCTTTCTTT. As protein: CASSGGQGNTEAFF.